This record concerns one TCR beta chain sequence. CDR3 size: 20 residues. Per germline, CDR1 SNHLY and CDR2 FYNNEI. V dropped 4 bases and J dropped 3; count of bases not matched to a gene: 23. During active infection, Seattle patients enrolled and were then monitored through disease. Sequencing used immunoSEQ multiplex PCR; TCRdb keeps in-frame clones, though not all of them. The data contain more than 300,000 clones, about nine tenths of them singletons. The data derive from a study of blood T cell repertoires in COVID-19. The chain employs TRBV2 and TRBJ1-2; TRBD1 matches 7 bases. The TCR sequence derives from a woman in her twenties or thirties with COVID-19, enrolled during active disease. Input material: peripheral blood. CDR3 amino acids: CASSGRDRYADLPTYYGYTF. CDR3 bases: TGTGCCAGCAGTGGTCGGGACAGATATGCCGACCTACCCACATACTATGGCTACACCTTC. Full variable domain (outside the CDR3, taken from reference TRBV2 and TRBJ1-2): EPEVTQTPSHQVTQMGQEVILRCVPISNHLYFYWYRQILGQKVEFLVSFYNNEISEKSEIFDDQFSVERPDGSNFTLKIRSTKLEDSAMYFCASSGRDRYADLPTYYGYTFGSGTRLTVV.